These 31 T cell receptor beta chains originate from one sample sequenced in a study of blood T cells in healthy people across ages. Using a J-beta primer mix together with a sample-barcoded 5' primer, a second PCR was run for roughly 6 to 12 cycles. TCRdb redid the calling of the 5' RACE reads with MiXCR, one entry per CDR3 protein. The data hold roughly 680,000 distinct CDR3 sequences, with about 51% observed a single time. The material sequenced was blood. The origin of the receptors is an elderly woman in good health.

This clonotype was seen at least ten times. The chain is built from TRBV12-3 or TRBV12-4 and TRBJ2-1; the D gene is possibly TRBD1 (5 bases). This CDR3 region has 16 residues. V gave up 3 bases and J gave up 7 bases, with 19 bases separating them. The CDR3 loop is CASSFLSGFGANEQFF. In nucleotides, the CDR3 is TGTGCCAGCAGTTTCCTATCTGGGTTTGGGGCGAATGAGCAGTTCTTC.

The V call is TRBV7-2, the J call TRBJ2-1; 12 nucleotides agree with TRBD2. The closer fit of TRBJ2-7 to the DNA end suggests the J call may be wrong. CDR3 size: 16 residues. CDR1 is SGHTA and CDR2 is FQGNSA in the germline V gene. The DNA of the CDR3 is TGTGCCAGCAGCCCCCCCGGACTAGCGGGAAGCAATGAGCAGTACTTC. It encodes CASSPPGLAGSNEQYF.

Worth noting for this clonotype: This may be a read error, as it is one base from a much larger clone. The chain recombines TRBV20-1 with TRBJ1-2, with 7 nucleotides matching TRBD1. The V gene's germline CDR1 is DFQATT and CDR2 SNEGSKA (reference sequence). V lost 5 bases and J lost 5; bases outside the gene matches: 5. CDR3 size: 12 residues. The CDR3 DNA reads TGCAGTGCTTCGGACAGGCCTTATGGCTACACCTTC. Translating gives CSASDRPYGYTF.

This clonotype was observed many times. This chain joins TRBV7-2 and TRBJ2-1, with TRBD2 identical over 10 bases. CDR3 length: 15 amino acids. The V gene's germline CDR1 is SGHTA and CDR2 FQGNSA. After removal of 5 bases from V and 3 bases from J, the junction contained 4 bases not matched to a gene. Written as DNA, the CDR3 is TGTGCCAGCAGCCAAAGCGGGGGGGGCTACAATGAGCAGTTCTTC. It encodes CASSQSGGGYNEQFF.

The chain has TRBV30 and TRBJ2-3, with D unresolved. Germline lookup yields CDR1 GTSNPN and CDR2 SVGIG (reference sequence). Trimming stripped 2 bases from V and 7 bases from J, with 4 bases between. This CDR3 is built from 10 residues. CDR3 sequence: CAWSPHTQYF. The CDR3 DNA sequence: TGTGCCTGGAGTCCCCATACGCAGTATTTT.

The chain links TRBV4-1 to TRBJ2-7; 7 positions match TRBD2. The V segment lost 1 base and the J segment 7 bases; nucleotides outside the gene matches: 10. This CDR3 contains 15 residues. Germline assignment: CDR1 MGHRA and CDR2 YSYEKL. DNA of the CDR3: TGCGCCAGCAGCCAAGTCGGGCTAGCGGCAAATGAGCAGTACTTC. This translates into CASSQVGLAANEQYF.

V is TRBV4-2 and J is TRBJ1-5, with D unclear. This CDR3 comprises 17 residues. The germline gives CDR1 LGHNA, CDR2 YNFKEQ. V lost 5 bases to trimming and J lost 2 bases, with 19 bases between them. In DNA form, the CDR3 reads TGTGCCAGCAGCAAATCATTGTCCCCCACGGGCAATCAGCCCCAGCATTTT. This translates into CASSKSLSPTGNQPQHF.

V gene TRBV5-8 combines with J gene TRBJ2-7; 8 bases fit TRBD2. Per the germline V gene, CDR1 is SGHTS and CDR2 is YDEGEE. The CDR3 sequence is 16 residues long. With V trimmed by 9 bases and J by 7 bases, 21 bases remained unmatched. The CDR3 is CATNTSGGPSQGEQYF. For the CDR3, the DNA is TGTGCCACCAATACTAGCGGAGGACCGTCACAGGGTGAGCAGTACTTC.

This clonotype was picked up a small number of times. The V and J genes are TRBV21-1 and TRBJ1-2; TRBD1 is the table's D call, not checked against the DNA. TRBV21-1 is deemed a pseudogene. CDR3 length equals 17 residues. The CDR3 reads CASCATGDNEMCYGYTF. The CDR3 nucleotides are TGTGCCAGCTGCGCGACAGGGGACAACGAGATGTGCTATGGCTACACCTTC.

This clonotype was recorded many times. The gene calls are TRBV20-1 and TRBJ2-3, with D possibly TRBD2 on 6 matching bases. This CDR3 comprises 14 residues. V was trimmed by 3 bases and J by 4 bases, leaving 14 bases between them. Germline CDR1 reads DFQATT; CDR2 reads SNEGSKA (reference sequence). CDR3: CSARGGRFADTQYF. The CDR3 nucleotides read TGCAGTGCTAGGGGGGGTAGATTCGCAGATACGCAGTATTTT.

The V call is TRBV20-1, the J call TRBJ2-3; D is undetermined. The V and J ends lost 6 bases and 6 bases respectively, with 10 bases between them. CDR3 length: 11 amino acids. CDR1 DFQATT and CDR2 SNEGSKA come from the germline V gene (reference sequence). CDR3 sequence reads: CSATVSDTQYF. Written as DNA, the CDR3 is TGCAGTGCCACCGTCTCGGATACGCAGTATTTT.

This clonotype has only one observation. The chain couples TRBV5-1 to TRBJ2-3; D unresolved. Trimming took 4 bases from V and 4 from J, leaving 16 bases between them. The CDR3 has 15 amino acids. Germline V gives CDR1 SGHRS, CDR2 YFSETQ. In nucleotides, the CDR3 is TGCGCCAGCAGCACCGGACGAGCGAACCCAGATACGCAGTATTTT. This sequence encodes CASSTGRANPDTQYF.

V usage is TRBV2 and J usage is TRBJ2-5; D is undetermined. Germline V lookup: CDR1 SNHLY, CDR2 FYNNEI. The CDR3 is 15 residues long. V lost 4 bases and J 1 base, leaving 13 bases between the germline ends. This CDR3 is CASSVELFVQETQYF. The DNA for the CDR3 is TGTGCCAGCAGTGTAGAGCTATTCGTCCAAGAGACCCAGTACTTC.

V gene TRBV20-1 combines with J gene TRBJ2-5; 9 positions agree with TRBD2. With the DNA end fitting TRBJ2-7 better, the J assignment may be wrong. Germline V gives CDR1 DFQATT, CDR2 SNEGSKA (reference sequence). This CDR3 is built from 16 residues. The CDR3 coding sequence is TGCAGTGCTAGCATGGCGGGAGGGCCCTATACCTACGAGCAGTACTTC. Protein sequence: CSASMAGGPYTYEQYF.

Note on this clonotype: This may arise from a read error, as a much more abundant clone is one base away. This chain links TRBV29-1 with TRBJ2-5; D not certain. The CDR3 is 13 residues long. CDR1 and CDR2 (germline): SQVTM, ANQGSEA. V was pared by 4 bases and J by 4 bases, with 13 bases between. CDR3 in DNA: TGCAGCGTTGTAGCCAATGCGAGAGAGACCCAGTACTTC. It is translated as CSVVANARETQYF.

This clonotype has a count of ten or more. The gene calls are TRBV5-1 and TRBJ2-7; D possibly corresponds to TRBD2 (5 bases). V lost 0 bases and J lost 3, with 7 bases in between. The CDR3 consists of 13 residues. Germline-derived CDR1 and CDR2 are SGHRS and YFSETQ. The CDR3 sequence: CASSLELDYEQYF. CDR3 DNA: TGCGCCAGCAGCTTGGAACTAGACTACGAGCAGTACTTC.

V gene TRBV27 combines with J gene TRBJ2-2; D is unresolved. CDR3 length equals 17 residues. Trimming stripped 2 bases from V and 0 bases from J, with 13 bases between. Germline V gene data show CDR1 as MNHEY and CDR2 as SMNVEV (reference sequence). CDR3 loop: CASSLKSVTANTGELFF. As DNA, the CDR3 is TGTGCCAGCAGTTTAAAGAGTGTGACGGCGAACACCGGGGAGCTGTTTTTT.

Concerning this clonotype itself: A much larger clone differs by one base, so this may be a read error. The chain uses TRBV12-3 or TRBV12-4 and TRBJ2-1; possible D gene TRBD1, 6 bases. The CDR3 spans 13 residues. Trimming pared 5 bases from V and 10 bases from J, leaving 15 bases between. CDR3 residues: CASSVGTTYEQFF. Here the CDR3 DNA reads TGTGCCAGCAGTGTCGGGACAACCTACGAGCAGTTCTTC.

This rearrangement joins TRBV20-1 to TRBJ2-1, with TRBD2 matching 7 bases. The germline V gene has CDR1 DFQATT and CDR2 SNEGSKA (reference sequence). This CDR3 is built from 11 residues. The V gene end was trimmed by 4 bases and the J gene end by 11 bases; junction bases not matched to a gene: 5. The CDR3 DNA is TGCAGTGCTACGACCGGGGGGAAGCAGTTCTTC. It is translated as CSATTGGKQFF.

This clonotype was detected only a few times. The chain uses TRBV7-9 and TRBJ1-1; D not resolved. The CDR3 length is 14 residues. Germline V gives CDR1 SEHNR, CDR2 FQNEAQ (reference sequence). Trimming cost V 1 base and J 0 bases, with 6 bases left between them. Written as DNA, the CDR3 is TGTGCCAGCAGCTTAGACAGCGTGAACACTGAAGCTTTCTTT. It translates to CASSLDSVNTEAFF.

V and J are TRBV5-1 and TRBJ2-1; D possibly corresponds to TRBD1 (6 bases). The CDR3 sequence is 15 residues long. With 4 bases removed from V and 3 bases from J, the gap between germline ends came to 14 bases. CDR1 and CDR2 from the germline V gene are SGHRS and YFSETQ. The DNA of the CDR3 is TGCGCCAGCAGCCTTACAGGGATCGACTACAATGAGCAGTTCTTC. The encoded protein is CASSLTGIDYNEQFF.

Points on this clonotype: This may be a read error: a much more frequent sequence differs by one nucleotide. The CDR3 spells CASAPGHQETQYF. For the CDR3, the DNA is TGTGCCAGCGCCCCCGGGCACCAAGAGACCCAGTACTTC. The rearrangement uses TRBV12-3 or TRBV12-4 and TRBJ2-5; no reliable D call. CDR3 size: 13 residues. V was pared by 8 bases and J by 0 bases, with 10 bases between.

Only one count was recorded for this clonotype. This chain uses TRBV29-1 with TRBJ2-7, with D possibly TRBD1 on 6 matching bases. Trimming left V 7 bases short and J 3 bases short, with 16 bases between. The CDR3 length is 13 residues. Germline CDR1 SQVTM, CDR2 ANQGSEA. CDR3 DNA: TGCAGCGCCTCGGGACAATCAAACTACGAGCAGTACTTC. It yields the protein CSASGQSNYEQYF.

The table lists this clonotype with a few counts. V and J are TRBV15 and TRBJ2-3; D is unclear. Germline V gives CDR1 LNHNV, CDR2 YYDKDF (reference sequence). The length of the CDR3 is 12 residues. V was cut by 1 base and J by 4 bases, with 3 bases left in between. The CDR3 spells CATSRASDTQYF. CDR3 nucleotides: TGTGCCACCAGCAGAGCATCAGATACGCAGTATTTT.

This clonotype was detected many times. The chain recombines TRBV28 with TRBJ1-6; 8 bases agree with TRBD1. Germline V gene data show CDR1 as MDHEN and CDR2 as SYDVKM. J lost 5 bases, V lost 3 bases, and 3 bases had no gene match. This CDR3 has 15 amino acids. CDR3 protein: CASSFLTGDNSPLHF. CDR3 nucleotides: TGTGCCAGCAGTTTTTTGACAGGGGATAATTCACCCCTCCACTTT.

This rearrangement joins TRBV3-1 to TRBJ2-1; unclear D gene. The CDR3 sequence is 16 residues long. V gave up 0 bases and J gave up 1 base, with 10 bases separating them. Germline V gene data show CDR1 as LGHDT and CDR2 as YNNKEL (reference sequence). This chain's CDR3 is CASSQDLSASYNEQFF. Here the CDR3 DNA reads TGTGCCAGCAGCCAAGATCTAAGCGCTTCCTACAATGAGCAGTTCTTC.

For this clonotype: Germline and junction disagree at one end, which may indicate a read error. The genes are TRBV6-6 and TRBJ2-1, with D possibly being TRBD2 (7 bases). The CDR3 is made up of 13 amino acids. CDR1 and CDR2 (germline): MNHNY, SVGAGI (reference sequence). CDR3 protein: CASWGTGGNERFF. The CDR3 DNA is TGTGCCAGTTGGGGGACGGGGGGCAATGAGCGGTTCTTC.

Details on this clonotype: This may come from a read error, since a much larger clone is one base off. The chain couples TRBV20-1 to TRBJ2-3, with 7 bases that match TRBD2. The CDR3 runs to 14 residues. The germline CDR1 and CDR2 sequences are DFQATT and SNEGSKA (reference sequence). Trimming at V came to 4 bases and at J to 4 bases, leaving 8 bases not matched to a gene. CDR3 amino acids: CSATSGLFADTQYF. The DNA of the CDR3 is TGCAGTGCTACATCGGGACTATTCGCAGATACGCAGTATTTT.

This clonotype was picked up one time. This chain's CDR3 is CASSELRAANSPLHF. CDR3 DNA sequence: TGTGCCAGCAGTGAGCTGAGGGCTGCCAATTCACCCCTCCACTTT. The chain links TRBV2 to TRBJ1-6; D call uncertain. The CDR3 is 15 amino acids. V was shortened by 3 bases and J by 7 bases, with 13 bases between the two germline ends. The germline V gene has CDR1 SNHLY and CDR2 FYNNEI.

In the case of this clonotype: A much more abundant neighbour one base away suggests this may be a read error. The J gene is TRBJ2-1, the V gene TRBV15, with 7 bases aligning to TRBD1. Gene TRBJ2-7 matches the end of the DNA better, so the J call may be wrong. CDR3 length: 15 amino acids. Germline V CDR1 and CDR2: LNHNV, YYDKDF (reference sequence). CDR3 amino acids: CATSRLTGAYNEQYF. The CDR3, as DNA: TGTGCCACCAGCCGGCTAACAGGGGCCTACAATGAGCAGTACTTC.

J is TRBJ2-7 and V is TRBV2; the D gene is possibly TRBD2 (5 bases). Near its end, the DNA agrees better with TRBJ2-5, so the J call may be wrong. There are 12 residues in the CDR3. Germline V gives CDR1 SNHLY, CDR2 FYNNEI. This CDR3 reads CASISGGETQYF. CDR3 in DNA: TGTGCCAGCATCTCAGGAGGAGAGACCCAGTACTTC.